This T cell receptor beta chain was captured in a study of CD8 T cells in Susac syndrome. The V gene end was trimmed by 3 bases and the J gene end by 3 bases; junction bases not matched to a gene: 4. CDR3 size: 14 residues. Germline V gene sequence: CDR1 SQVTM, CDR2 ANQGSEA. Random-hexamer reverse transcription was applied to about 0.5 to 1 ug RNA. A multiplex approach, immunoSEQ multiplex PCR, amplified TCR beta CDR3 across 54 Vbeta and 13 Jbeta. TCRdb re-called the immunoSEQ multiplex PCR reads through MiXCR, storing one row per CDR3 protein. The data show about 130,000 distinct CDR3 sequences, roughly 94% seen once. On this clonotype: Its target is not known.

Study-wide results and limits: Expansion of Susac CD8+ clones peaked in TEMRA cells and in active patients.

The chain couples TRBV29-1 to TRBJ2-7, with 11 positions matching TRBD2. The TCR sequence derives from a human donor with Susac syndrome. Source material: CD8+ T cells from PBMCs. CDR3 coding DNA: TGCAGCGTTGATACCGGGACTAGCGGCTACGAGCAGTACTTC. Amino acid sequence: CSVDTGTSGYEQYF.